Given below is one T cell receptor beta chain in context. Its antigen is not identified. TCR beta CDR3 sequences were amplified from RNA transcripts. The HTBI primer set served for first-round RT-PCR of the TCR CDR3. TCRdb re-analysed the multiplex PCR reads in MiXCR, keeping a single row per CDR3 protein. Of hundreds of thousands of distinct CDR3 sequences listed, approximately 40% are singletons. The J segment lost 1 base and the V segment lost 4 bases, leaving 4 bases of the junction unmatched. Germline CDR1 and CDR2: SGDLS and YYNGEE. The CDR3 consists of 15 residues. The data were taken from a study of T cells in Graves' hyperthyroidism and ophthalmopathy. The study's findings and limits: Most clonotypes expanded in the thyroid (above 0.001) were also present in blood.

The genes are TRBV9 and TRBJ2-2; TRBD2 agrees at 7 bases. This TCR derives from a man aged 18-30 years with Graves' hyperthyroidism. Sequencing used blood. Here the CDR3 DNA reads TGTGCCAGCAGCTTGACTAGCAGGAACACCGGGGAGCTGTTTTTT. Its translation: CASSLTSRNTGELFF.